One sample yielded the 27 T cell receptor beta chains listed below, sequenced in a study of PD-1 blockade in classical Hodgkin lymphoma. Exposure to brentuximab vedotin varied, and each patient had relapsed following autologous stem cell transplantation. Clones were sequenced by immunoSEQ multiplex PCR, and TCRdb holds only the in-frame ones, with some missing. The table lists 20,000 to 25,000 clones, 70% to 85% of them singletons. Sequencing used peripheral blood mononuclear cells (PBMCs), obtained at baseline. All receptors come from a human donor with classical Hodgkin lymphoma.

The chain combines TRBV6-1 with TRBJ2-1, with TRBD2 matching 7 bases. Germline CDR1 reads MNHNS; CDR2 reads SASEGT. The CDR3 contains 12 residues. V shed 4 bases and J 9 bases; nucleotides not matched to a gene: 3. The DNA for the CDR3 is TGTGCCAGCAGTGGGGGGACTATTGAGCAGTTCTTC. Residues: CASSGGTIEQFF.

V gene TRBV4-3 combines with J gene TRBJ1-5, with D perhaps matching TRBD1 (5 bases). V lost 3 bases, J lost 2 bases, and 11 bases lay in between. CDR1 is LGHNA and CDR2 is YSLEER in the germline V gene. The CDR3 spans 15 residues. DNA for the CDR3: TGCGCCAGCAGCCAGGGGGTGATTGGCAATCAGCCCCAGCATTTT. It yields the protein CASSQGVIGNQPQHF.

CDR3 residues: CASSPPKGGLEAFF. As DNA, the CDR3 is TGTGCCAGCTCACCACCGAAGGGAGGGCTTGAAGCTTTCTTT. This sequence joins TRBV18 and TRBJ1-1; no reliable D call. Germline loops: CDR1 KGHSH, CDR2 LQKENI. This CDR3 contains 14 residues. V dropped 0 bases and J dropped 7 bases, with 12 bases sitting between them.

The chain couples TRBV29-1 to TRBJ2-3, with 8 bases that match TRBD1. The CDR3 contains 14 residues. V lost 2 bases and J lost 4; bases outside the gene matches: 5. Germline values: CDR1 SQVTM, CDR2 ANQGSEA. The CDR3 bases are TGCAGCGTTGAATCACAGGGGGGCCCAGATACGCAGTATTTT. Protein sequence: CSVESQGGPDTQYF.

The CDR3 spells CASSYIPGQGAMSYTF. CDR3 sequence (DNA): TGTGCCAGCAGTTACATTCCCGGACAGGGGGCTATGAGCTACACCTTC. This sequence joins TRBV6-6 and TRBJ1-2, with 11 positions matching TRBD1. The CDR3 is 16 amino acids. Per the germline V gene, CDR1 is MNHNY and CDR2 is SVGAGI (reference sequence). V was clipped by 2 bases and J by 9 bases; unmatched bases: 11.

In the case of this clone: One end of the junction is discordant with germline, which a read error may explain. The chain is built from TRBV10-3 and TRBJ1-2, with D hard to call. This CDR3 is built from 12 residues. CDR1 is ENHRY and CDR2 is SYGVKD in the germline V gene. The DNA for the CDR3 is TGTACCATCAGTGAGCAGACCTATGGCTACACCTTC. Protein: CTISEQTYGYTF.

The chain employs TRBV7-6 and TRBJ2-7; TRBD1 matches at 9 bases. The CDR3 loop spans 12 amino acids. Germline assignment: CDR1 SGHVS and CDR2 FNYEAQ. Trimming removed 6 bases from V and 6 bases from J; junction bases left unmatched: 3. CDR3: CASSRDRVEQYF. In DNA form, the CDR3 reads TGTGCCAGCAGTCGGGACAGGGTCGAGCAGTACTTC.

This clone is medium-sized within its sample. This chain connects TRBV28 to TRBJ1-2; a weak D match, TRBD1 (5 bases). Germline CDR1 is MDHEN and CDR2 is SYDVKM. This CDR3 contains 14 residues. V was clipped by 5 bases and J by 8 bases, with 18 bases between them. The DNA for the CDR3 is TGTGCCAGCAGTATCCCTCGGGGGAGCGGGGGCTACACCTTC. Translated: CASSIPRGSGGYTF.

This chain uses TRBV10-2 with TRBJ2-1; D call uncertain. This CDR3 has 13 residues. V was cut by 2 bases and J by 9 bases, with 11 bases left in between. Germline assignment: CDR1 WSHSY and CDR2 SAAADI. The CDR3 sequence: CASSEGSKFEQFF. The DNA for the CDR3 is TGCGCCAGCAGTGAGGGCAGTAAGTTTGAGCAGTTCTTC.

This chain links TRBV6-5 with TRBJ1-4; weak D call: TRBD1 (5 bases). The CDR3 is 14 residues long. V dropped 2 bases and J dropped 12 bases, with 16 bases sitting between them. The germline V gene has CDR1 MNHEY and CDR2 SVGAGI. Written as DNA, the CDR3 is TGTGCCAGCAGTTACCTTGACCCCTCGGGGGAACTGTTTTTT. As protein: CASSYLDPSGELFF.

This clone was seen more than once but under ten times. The chain carries TRBV4-1 and TRBJ2-6; D is uncertain. The CDR3 covers 16 residues. From germline, CDR1 is MGHRA and CDR2 YSYEKL. Trimming took off 3 bases at V and 5 bases at J, with 14 bases between the two ends. For the CDR3, the DNA is TGCGCCAGCAGCCAGGTCAGTGTCTCCTGGGCCAACGTCCTGACTTTC. Translated, it gives CASSQVSVSWANVLTF.

This sequence joins TRBV7-6 and TRBJ2-7; 10 nucleotides align to TRBD2. This CDR3 has 16 residues. Trimming cost V 0 bases and J 5 bases; bases outside gene matches: 7. Germline assignment: CDR1 SGHVS and CDR2 FNYEAQ. The CDR3, as DNA: TGTGCCAGCAGCTTAGCGCCGTTAGCGGGGGGTCACGAGCAGTACTTC. It codes for CASSLAPLAGGHEQYF.

The chain has TRBV7-6 and TRBJ1-1; D is unresolved. The CDR3 loop spans 14 amino acids. Trimming removed 3 bases at V and 5 bases at J, with 13 bases between. Germline values: CDR1 SGHVS, CDR2 FNYEAQ. This CDR3 is CASSFQIRGTEAFF. The CDR3 DNA follows: TGTGCCAGCAGCTTCCAGATCCGGGGTACTGAAGCTTTCTTT.

At least ten counts were recorded for this clone. The J gene is TRBJ2-7, the V gene TRBV5-6; D is ambiguous. The CDR3 is made up of 14 amino acids. Germline V gives CDR1 SGHDT, CDR2 YYEEEE. Trimming removed 0 bases from V and 0 bases from J, with 7 bases in between. Written as DNA, the CDR3 is TGTGCCAGCAGCTTGGGCTCTAGCTCCTACGAGCAGTACTTC. The encoded protein is CASSLGSSSYEQYF.

The chain couples TRBV11-3 to TRBJ2-5, with TRBD2 matching over 11 bases. The V and J ends lost 1 base and 3 bases, in that order; junction bases with no gene match: 4. The CDR3 spans 16 residues. Germline V CDR1 and CDR2: SGHNT, YENEEA. Here the CDR3 DNA reads TGTGCCAGCAGCTTAGGGGTTAGCGGGAGGGAAGAGACCCAGTACTTC. Amino acid sequence: CASSLGVSGREETQYF.

The rearrangement uses TRBV7-9 and TRBJ2-2; no clear D. V lost 7 bases and J 4 bases, leaving 19 bases between the germline ends. Germline V gene lookup returns CDR1 SEHNR and CDR2 FQNEAQ (reference sequence). This CDR3 has 16 amino acids. The CDR3 coding sequence is TGTGCCAGCACGACCCAAAATTTGATAGTCACCGGGGAGCTGTTTTTT. Translation gives CASTTQNLIVTGELFF.

The chain has TRBV5-6 and TRBJ2-2; D may match TRBD1 or TRBD2 (5 bases each). Per the germline V gene, CDR1 is SGHDT and CDR2 is YYEEEE. This CDR3 spans 17 amino acids. Trimming removed 1 base from V and 6 bases from J, with 19 bases in between. The CDR3, as DNA: TGTGCCAGCAGCTTGTCGGTGGGGGATTTCATTGCCGGGGAGCTGTTTTTT. It translates to CASSLSVGDFIAGELFF.

V usage is TRBV28 and J usage is TRBJ2-2; D gene uncertain. Germline CDR1 MDHEN, CDR2 SYDVKM. The CDR3 is made up of 13 amino acids. The V and J ends lost 3 bases and 5 bases respectively, with 7 bases between them. DNA of the CDR3: TGTGCCAGCAGTTTGACATCTACCGGGGAGCTGTTTTTT. Translating it yields CASSLTSTGELFF. Using reference TRBV28 and TRBJ2-2 for the parts outside the CDR3, the full variable domain is DVKVTQSSRYLVKRTGEKVFLECVQDMDHENMFWYRQDPGLGLRLIYFSYDVKMKEKGDIPEGYSVSREKKERFSLILESASTNQTSMYLCASSLTSTGELFFGEGSRLTVL.

This sequence joins TRBV4-1 and TRBJ2-2; 14 bases match TRBD2. This CDR3 comprises 18 residues. Looked up from germline, CDR1 is MGHRA and CDR2 is YSYEKL. J was trimmed by 4 bases and V by 5 bases; bases with no gene match: 9. In DNA form, the CDR3 reads TGCGCCAGCAGCTGGGGACTAGCGGGAGCGGGAGGCACCGGGGAGCTGTTTTTT. The encoded protein is CASSWGLAGAGGTGELFF.

This sequence joins TRBV4-1 and TRBJ1-4; no definite D call. Per germline, CDR1 MGHRA and CDR2 YSYEKL. This CDR3 spans 12 amino acids. Trimming removed 0 bases from V and 7 bases from J, with 3 bases in between. CDR3 bases: TGCGCCAGCAGCCAAGATCGTGAAAAACTGTTTTTT. As protein: CASSQDREKLFF.

This clone turned up a few times. V is TRBV28 and J is TRBJ2-5; 14 bases align to TRBD2. The V gene's germline CDR1 is MDHEN and CDR2 SYDVKM. Trimming cost V 5 bases and J 5 bases; bases outside gene matches: 7. The CDR3 sequence is 16 residues long. The CDR3 nucleotides are TGTGCCAGCAGTCCGGGACTAGCGGGAGTTGGGGAGACCCAGTACTTC. Protein product: CASSPGLAGVGETQYF.

The chain uses TRBV7-2 and TRBJ2-1; D not certain. The CDR3 totals 15 residues. V was pared by 1 base and J by 2 bases, with 9 bases between. Germline V gives CDR1 SGHTA, CDR2 FQGNSA. The CDR3 DNA follows: TGTGCCAGCAGCTTAGGGGTTGGGGCCTACAATGAGCAGTTCTTC. Its protein is CASSLGVGAYNEQFF.

The chain recombines TRBV6-5 with TRBJ1-1; the D gene is possibly TRBD1 (5 bases). Germline values: CDR1 MNHEY, CDR2 SVGAGI. The V gene lost 6 bases and the J gene lost 5 bases, with 13 bases spanning the gap. The CDR3 contains 13 residues. Written as DNA, the CDR3 is TGTGCCAGCAGCCGCGGGGGGGGGACTGAAGCTTTCTTT. As protein: CASSRGGGTEAFF.

This clone was recorded once. The CDR3, as DNA: TGTGCCAGCAGTGAATTAGGGGGGCTCGGTCAGCCCCAGCATTTT. It encodes CASSELGGLGQPQHF. This chain uses TRBV2 with TRBJ1-5, with a possible D match to TRBD1 (6 bases). V was cut by 2 bases and J by 6 bases, with 14 bases left in between. The CDR3 has 15 residues. Per germline, CDR1 SNHLY and CDR2 FYNNEI.

This chain joins TRBV6-5 and TRBJ1-1; D remains unclear. CDR1 is MNHEY and CDR2 is SVGAGI in the germline V gene. V was pared by 0 bases and J by 4 bases, with 6 bases between. The CDR3 consists of 13 residues. The CDR3 DNA is TGTGCCAGCAGTTACTCGCCCGGCACTGAAGCTTTCTTT. Protein sequence: CASSYSPGTEAFF.

The chain carries TRBV11-3 and TRBJ2-1; 12 nucleotides line up with TRBD2. The CDR3 is 17 amino acids. The ends lost 4 bases at V and 8 bases at J; junction bases unmatched: 12. Per the germline V gene, CDR1 is SGHNT and CDR2 is YENEEA. The CDR3 loop reads CASSYTLAGGPFDEQFF. CDR3 nucleotides: TGTGCCAGCAGCTACACCCTAGCGGGAGGGCCCTTCGATGAGCAGTTCTTC.

The chain has TRBV5-1 and TRBJ2-1; 9 positions match TRBD2. Germline loops: CDR1 SGHRS, CDR2 YFSETQ. The CDR3 sequence is 16 residues long. The V gene end was trimmed by 7 bases and the J gene end by 3 bases; junction bases not matched to a gene: 11. CDR3 bases: TGCGCCAGCCAACCGGGGAGTAGCGGGGGCTACAATGAGCAGTTCTTC. It yields the protein CASQPGSSGGYNEQFF.